This T cell receptor beta chain was documented in a study of blood T cell repertoires in COVID-19. Looking at the study overall: The United States, Italy and Spain provided the acute and convalescent COVID-19 samples. The analysed material was cDNA or gDNA that came from T cells, B-cell-depleted T cells, or PBMCs.

This CDR3 contains 14 residues. Germline-derived CDR1 and CDR2 are LNHDA and SQIVND (reference sequence). V was clipped by 6 bases and J by 7 bases; unmatched bases: 7. In the authors' workflow: Reference gene primer amplification in the assay estimated nucleated cell counts. Only in-frame clones appear in the TCRdb table, and some are missing; sequencing was by immunoSEQ multiplex PCR. D and trimming come from the DNA, and the V and J calls and clone size come from that table. The data contain 200,000 or so clones, approximately 82% of them singletons. The receptor comes from a human donor with acute or convalescent COVID-19. The donor label of this sample is uncertain. This rearrangement joins TRBV19 to TRBJ2-2; 8 nucleotides match TRBD2. The material sequenced was peripheral blood. The CDR3 is CASRVAGIGGELFF. Written as DNA, the CDR3 is TGTGCCAGTAGGGTAGCGGGAATCGGCGGGGAGCTGTTTTTT. Full variable domain (outside the CDR3, taken from reference TRBV19 and TRBJ2-2): DGGITQSPKYLFRKEGQNVTLSCEQNLNHDAMYWYRQDPGQGLRLIYYSQIVNDFQKGDIAEGYSVSREKKESFPLTVTSAQKNPTAFYLCASRVAGIGGELFFGEGSRLTVL.